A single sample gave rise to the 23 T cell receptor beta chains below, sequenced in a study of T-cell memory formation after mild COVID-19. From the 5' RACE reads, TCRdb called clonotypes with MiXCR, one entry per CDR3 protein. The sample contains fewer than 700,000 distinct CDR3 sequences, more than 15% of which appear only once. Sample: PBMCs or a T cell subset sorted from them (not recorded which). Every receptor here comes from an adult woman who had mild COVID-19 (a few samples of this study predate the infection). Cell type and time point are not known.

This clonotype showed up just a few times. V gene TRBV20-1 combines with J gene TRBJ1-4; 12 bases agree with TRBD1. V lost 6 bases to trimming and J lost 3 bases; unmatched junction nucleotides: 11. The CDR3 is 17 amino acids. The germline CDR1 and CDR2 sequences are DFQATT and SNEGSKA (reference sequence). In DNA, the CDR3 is TGCAGTGCACCCGGGACAGGGGGCTGGGGCCCTAATGAAAAACTGTTTTTT. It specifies CSAPGTGGWGPNEKLFF.

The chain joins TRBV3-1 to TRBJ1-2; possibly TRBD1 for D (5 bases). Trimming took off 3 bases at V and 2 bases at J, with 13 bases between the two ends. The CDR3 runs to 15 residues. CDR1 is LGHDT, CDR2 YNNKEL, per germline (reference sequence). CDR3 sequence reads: CASSHSGPPNYGYTF. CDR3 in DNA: TGTGCCAGCAGCCACTCAGGGCCCCCAAACTATGGCTACACCTTC.

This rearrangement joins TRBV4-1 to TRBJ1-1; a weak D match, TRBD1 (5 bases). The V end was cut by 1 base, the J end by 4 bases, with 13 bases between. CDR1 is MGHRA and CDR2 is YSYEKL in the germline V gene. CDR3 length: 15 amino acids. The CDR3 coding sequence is TGCGCCAGCAGCCAAGGTCCGGGGCCGGTCACTGAAGCTTTCTTT. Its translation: CASSQGPGPVTEAFF.

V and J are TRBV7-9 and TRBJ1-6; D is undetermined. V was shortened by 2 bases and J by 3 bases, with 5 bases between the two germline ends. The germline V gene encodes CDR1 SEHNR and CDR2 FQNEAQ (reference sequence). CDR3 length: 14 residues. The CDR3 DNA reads TGTGCCAGCAGCTTACAGGACTATAATTCACCCCTCCACTTT. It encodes CASSLQDYNSPLHF.

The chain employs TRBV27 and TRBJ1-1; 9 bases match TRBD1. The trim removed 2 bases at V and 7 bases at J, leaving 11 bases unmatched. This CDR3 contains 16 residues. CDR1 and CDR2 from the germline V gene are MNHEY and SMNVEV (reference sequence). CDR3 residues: CASSLGTGGFTNEAFF. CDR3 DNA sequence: TGTGCCAGCAGTTTAGGCACAGGGGGCTTTACCAATGAAGCTTTCTTT.

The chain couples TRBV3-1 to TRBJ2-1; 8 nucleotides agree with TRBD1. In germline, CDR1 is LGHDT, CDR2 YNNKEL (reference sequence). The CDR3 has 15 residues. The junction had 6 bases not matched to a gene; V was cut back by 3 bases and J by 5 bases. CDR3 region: CASSHRGPYDNEQFF. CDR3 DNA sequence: TGTGCCAGCAGCCACAGGGGGCCGTATGACAATGAGCAGTTCTTC.

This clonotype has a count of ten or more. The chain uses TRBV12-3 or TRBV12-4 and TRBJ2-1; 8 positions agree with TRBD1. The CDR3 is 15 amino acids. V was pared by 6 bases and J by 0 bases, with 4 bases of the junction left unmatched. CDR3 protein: CASSRTGGSYNEQFF. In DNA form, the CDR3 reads TGTGCCAGCAGCCGCACAGGGGGCTCCTACAATGAGCAGTTCTTC.

The CDR3 DNA sequence: TGCGCCAGCAGCCAAGATCCGGACAGGGGATTCACTGAAGCTTTCTTT. This codes for CASSQDPDRGFTEAFF. The J gene is TRBJ1-1, the V gene TRBV4-3, with TRBD1 matching over 9 bases. The CDR3 consists of 16 residues. CDR1 is LGHNA, CDR2 YSLEER, per germline. The ends lost 0 bases at V and 4 bases at J; junction bases unmatched: 6.

The CDR3 spells CAWSQGSLYNEQFF. The CDR3 region has the DNA TGTGCCTGGTCACAGGGGTCGCTGTACAATGAGCAGTTCTTC. The chain combines TRBV30 with TRBJ2-1; 7 nucleotides agree with TRBD1. V lost 5 bases and J lost 4; bases outside the gene matches: 8. The CDR3 extends over 14 amino acids. Germline lookup yields CDR1 GTSNPN and CDR2 SVGIG (reference sequence).

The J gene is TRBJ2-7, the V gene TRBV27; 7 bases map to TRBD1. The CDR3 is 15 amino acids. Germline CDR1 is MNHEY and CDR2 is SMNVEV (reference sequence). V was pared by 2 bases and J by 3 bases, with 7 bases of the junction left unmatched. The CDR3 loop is CASSLGKYRGYEQYF. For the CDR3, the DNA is TGTGCCAGCAGTTTAGGGAAATACAGGGGCTACGAGCAGTACTTC.

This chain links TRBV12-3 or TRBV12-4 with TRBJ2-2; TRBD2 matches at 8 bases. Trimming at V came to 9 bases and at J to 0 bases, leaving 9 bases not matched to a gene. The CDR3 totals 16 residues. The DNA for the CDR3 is TGTGCCAGTATCGGGGGCGGGGGGCCGAACACCGGGGAGCTGTTTTTT. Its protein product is CASIGGGGPNTGELFF.

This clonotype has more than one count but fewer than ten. DNA for the CDR3: TGTGCCAGCAGCCAAGATTGGGGGGTGCCCTACAATGAGCAGTTCTTC. Translation gives CASSQDWGVPYNEQFF. This chain connects TRBV14 to TRBJ2-1; D may be TRBD2 (6 bases). Germline V gene lookup returns CDR1 SGHDN and CDR2 FVKESK. V was shortened by 0 bases and J by 2 bases, with 11 bases between the two germline ends. This CDR3 has 16 residues.

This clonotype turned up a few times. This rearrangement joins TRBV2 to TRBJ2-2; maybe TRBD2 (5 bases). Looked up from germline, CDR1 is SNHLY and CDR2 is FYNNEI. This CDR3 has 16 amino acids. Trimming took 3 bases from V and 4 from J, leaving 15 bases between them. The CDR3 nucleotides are TGTGCCAGCAGTGACAATACCGGGGTCGGCACCGGGGAGCTGTTTTTT. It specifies CASSDNTGVGTGELFF.

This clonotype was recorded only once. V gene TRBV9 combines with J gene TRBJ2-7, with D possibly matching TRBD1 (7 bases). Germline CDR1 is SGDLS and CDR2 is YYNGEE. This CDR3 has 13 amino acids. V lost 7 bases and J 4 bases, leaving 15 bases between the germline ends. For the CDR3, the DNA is TGTGCCAGCGGGACAGCCGGAGGGTACGAGCAGTACTTC. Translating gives CASGTAGGYEQYF.

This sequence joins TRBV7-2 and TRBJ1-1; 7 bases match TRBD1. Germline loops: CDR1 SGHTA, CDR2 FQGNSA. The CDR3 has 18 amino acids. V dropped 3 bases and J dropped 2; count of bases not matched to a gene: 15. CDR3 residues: CASSFNYPGTAINTEAFF. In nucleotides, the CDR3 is TGTGCCAGCAGCTTTAATTACCCAGGGACAGCCATCAACACTGAAGCTTTCTTT.

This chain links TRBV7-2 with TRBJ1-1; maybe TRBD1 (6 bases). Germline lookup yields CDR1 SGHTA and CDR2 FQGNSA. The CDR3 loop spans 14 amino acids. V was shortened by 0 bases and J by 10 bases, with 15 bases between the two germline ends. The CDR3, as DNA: TGTGCCAGCAGCTTAGCAGGGGGGGGAGGCGGAGCTTTCTTT. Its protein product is CASSLAGGGGGAFF.

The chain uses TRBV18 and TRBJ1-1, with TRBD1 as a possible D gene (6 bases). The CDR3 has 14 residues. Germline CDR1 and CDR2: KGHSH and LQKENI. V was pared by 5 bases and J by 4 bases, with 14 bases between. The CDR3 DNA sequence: TGTGCCAGCTCAGAACAGGGATACGGCACTGAAGCTTTCTTT. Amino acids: CASSEQGYGTEAFF.

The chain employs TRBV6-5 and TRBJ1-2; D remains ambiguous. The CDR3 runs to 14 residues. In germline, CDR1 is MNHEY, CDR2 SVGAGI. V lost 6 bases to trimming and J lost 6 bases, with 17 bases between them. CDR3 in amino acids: CASRSGSNLHGYTF. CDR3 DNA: TGTGCCAGCAGGTCGGGGTCCAACCTTCATGGCTACACCTTC.

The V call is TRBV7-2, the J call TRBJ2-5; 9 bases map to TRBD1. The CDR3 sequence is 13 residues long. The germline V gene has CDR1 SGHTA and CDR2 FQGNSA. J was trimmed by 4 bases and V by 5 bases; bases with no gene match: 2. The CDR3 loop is CASSKGQGETQYF. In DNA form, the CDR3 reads TGTGCCAGCAGCAAGGGACAGGGAGAGACCCAGTACTTC.

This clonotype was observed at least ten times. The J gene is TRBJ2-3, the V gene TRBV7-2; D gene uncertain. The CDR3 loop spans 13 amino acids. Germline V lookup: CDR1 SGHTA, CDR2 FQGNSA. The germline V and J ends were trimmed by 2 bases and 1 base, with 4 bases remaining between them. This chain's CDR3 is CASSLQGTDTQYF. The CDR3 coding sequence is TGTGCCAGCAGCTTACAGGGCACAGATACGCAGTATTTT.

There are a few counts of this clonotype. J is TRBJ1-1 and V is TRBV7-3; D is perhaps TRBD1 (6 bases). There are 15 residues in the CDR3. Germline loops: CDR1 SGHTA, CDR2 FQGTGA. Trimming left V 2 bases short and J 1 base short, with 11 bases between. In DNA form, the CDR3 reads TGTGCCAGCAGCTTATCGGACAGCCCGAACACTGAAGCTTTCTTT. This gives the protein CASSLSDSPNTEAFF.

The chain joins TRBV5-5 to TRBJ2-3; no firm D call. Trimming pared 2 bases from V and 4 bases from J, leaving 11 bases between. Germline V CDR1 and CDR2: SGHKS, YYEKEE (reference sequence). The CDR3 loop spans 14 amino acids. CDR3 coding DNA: TGTGCCAGCAGCTTCCCCTCTCTCGCAGATACGCAGTATTTT. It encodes CASSFPSLADTQYF.

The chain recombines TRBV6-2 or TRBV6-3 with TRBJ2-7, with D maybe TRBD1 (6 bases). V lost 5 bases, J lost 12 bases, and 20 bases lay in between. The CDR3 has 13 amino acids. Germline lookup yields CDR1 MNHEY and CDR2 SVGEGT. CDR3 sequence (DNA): TGTGCCAGCAGTGACAGGAGACAGGCTGGTCTGTACTTC. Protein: CASSDRRQAGLYF.